This TCR beta chain comes out of a study of T cell changes during pregnancy in multiple sclerosis. The V gene end was trimmed by 2 bases and the J gene end by 1 base; junction bases not matched to a gene: 4. Germline-derived CDR1 and CDR2 are SNHLY and FYNNEI. This CDR3 is 15 amino acids long. Sequenced by immunoSEQ multiplex PCR; TCRdb stores in-frame clones only, minus some. The sample holds about 69,000 clones, roughly 90% seen once. The TCR sequence derives from a female donor in good health, enrolled as a control in a pregnancy study. The sequencing here drew on CD4+ T cells from peripheral blood mononuclear cells, taken in the third trimester of pregnancy. This chain uses TRBV2 with TRBJ1-1, with 7 nucleotides matching TRBD1. DNA for the CDR3: TGTGCCAGCAGTGAATACAGGGGTGGGAACACTGAAGCTTTCTTT. As protein: CASSEYRGGNTEAFF.